This T cell receptor beta chain was captured by sequencing in a study of regulatory T cells in long-lasting Graves disease. In the study overall: Those with persistent Graves' disease had received antithyroid drugs for over 5 years with positive TSH receptor antibodies.

General study findings and limits: The persistent group shared roughly 2,700 public clonotypes, more than the 950 to 1,000 shared by new patients.

CDR3-region Arm-PCR and iRepertoire HTBI primers produced the TCR beta libraries. Each CDR3 protein gets one entry after TCRdb re-called the multiplex PCR reads with MiXCR. The table has 700,000 or so distinct CDR3 sequences, about 30% seen once. Points on this clonotype: The antigen is undetermined.

Time point reported: persistent/refractory GD, antithyroid drugs over 5 years with positive TRAb. Preparation of the TCR library used RNA extracted from PBMCs. An endocrinology unit in Xi'an, China, supplied the patients. CDR1 GTSNPN and CDR2 SVGIG come from the germline V gene (reference sequence). This CDR3 contains 15 residues. Unmatched junction bases numbered 4, after V lost 0 bases and J lost 4 bases. This chain links TRBV30 with TRBJ1-1, with 11 bases aligning to TRBD1. This clonotype was obtained from a female donor with Graves disease. Sequenced here: peripheral blood mononuclear cells (PBMCs), sampled when the disease was refractory, from a patient treated with antithyroid drugs. CDR3 bases: TGTGCCTGGAGTGTACTCGGACAGGGGGCCACTGAAGCTTTCTTT. Translation: CAWSVLGQGATEAFF.